The clone carrying this TCR beta chain was observed many times. TCRdb reanalysed the 5' RACE reads using MiXCR and keeps one entry per CDR3 protein. The profile shows around 300,000 distinct CDR3 sequences, about an eighth of them singletons. This specimen belongs to a study of T-cell memory formation after mild COVID-19. The CDR3 is 15 amino acids. Per the germline V gene, CDR1 is SGHDT and CDR2 is YYEEEE. Trimming left V 4 bases short and J 2 bases short, with 10 bases between. The chain has TRBV5-6 and TRBJ2-6, with TRBD2 as a possible D gene (5 bases). The clonotype was recovered from a man younger than 30 who had mild COVID-19 (a few samples of this study predate the infection). Cell type and time point are not known. What was sequenced was PBMCs or a T cell subset sorted from them (not recorded which). This chain's CDR3 is CASSLRGAGANVLTF. The CDR3 DNA sequence: TGTGCCAGCAGCCTCCGGGGTGCTGGGGCCAACGTCCTGACTTTC.